These 16 T cell receptor beta chains originate from one sample sequenced in a study of cytomegalovirus exposure and HLA in healthy donors. In the PCR, 60 Vbeta and 13 Jbeta primers were used. Produced via immunoSEQ multiplex PCR; TCRdb's table is partial and in-frame only. The sample yields 35,000 to 45,000 clones, of which the top ten take up about 8%. Source material: PBMCs. These receptor sequences come from a male donor in good health and CMV-seronegative.

This chain joins TRBV10-3 and TRBJ1-5; perhaps TRBD1 as D (6 bases). This CDR3 is built from 14 residues. Germline V gives CDR1 ENHRY, CDR2 SYGVKD. The V end lost 6 bases, the J end lost 2 bases, and 11 bases lay between the germline ends. The chain's CDR3 is CAIRSGEGNQPQHF. CDR3 in DNA: TGTGCCATCAGGTCAGGGGAAGGCAATCAGCCCCAGCATTTT.

V usage is TRBV28 and J usage is TRBJ1-1; no clear D gene. CDR1 is MDHEN and CDR2 is SYDVKM in the germline V gene. The CDR3 loop spans 12 amino acids. V lost 2 bases and J lost 11, with 12 bases in between. The CDR3 spells CASSLAGRGAFF. CDR3 nucleotides: TGTGCCAGCAGTTTAGCTGGGAGAGGGGCTTTCTTT.

This chain joins TRBV28 and TRBJ2-7, with D tentatively TRBD2 (6 bases). Trimming took 7 bases from V and 2 from J, leaving 18 bases between them. Germline CDR1 MDHEN, CDR2 SYDVKM. This CDR3 has 15 residues. Here the CDR3 reads CASTAEGTGTYEQYF. CDR3 DNA sequence: TGTGCCAGCACCGCGGAGGGAACAGGTACCTACGAGCAGTACTTC.

The chain combines TRBV29-1 with TRBJ2-3, with D tentatively TRBD1 (5 bases). In germline, CDR1 is SQVTM, CDR2 ANQGSEA. The CDR3 has 12 residues. The V end was cut by 7 bases, the J end by 4 bases, with 12 bases between. The CDR3 nucleotides read TGCAGCGCCAGGACAATAGCAGATACGCAGTATTTT. Translation: CSARTIADTQYF.

V usage is TRBV11-2 and J usage is TRBJ2-7; 9 positions agree with TRBD2. The CDR3 consists of 16 residues. The trim removed 4 bases at V and 1 base at J, leaving 8 bases unmatched. CDR1 SGHAT and CDR2 FQNNGV come from the germline V gene. CDR3 DNA sequence: TGTGCCAGCAGCTCACCAGGCGGGAGGGCGTCCTACGAGCAGTACTTC. This translates into CASSSPGGRASYEQYF.

The V and J genes are TRBV15 and TRBJ1-4, with 7 positions matching TRBD1. The CDR3 spans 15 residues. The V and J ends lost 2 bases and 6 bases, in that order; junction bases with no gene match: 6. From germline, CDR1 is LNHNV and CDR2 YYDKDF (reference sequence). The CDR3 loop is CATSRRQGWDEKLFF. CDR3 coding DNA: TGTGCCACCAGCAGACGACAGGGATGGGATGAAAAACTGTTTTTT. The entire variable domain, with the rest obtained from reference TRBV15 and TRBJ1-4, is as follows: DAMVIQNPRYQVTQFGKPVTLSCSQTLNHNVMYWYQQKSSQAPKLLFHYYDKDFNNEADTPDNFQSRRPNTSFCFLDIRSPGLGDTAMYLCATSRRQGWDEKLFFGSGTQLSVL.

V and J are TRBV11-3 and TRBJ2-5; D gene ambiguous. Trimming left V 1 base short and J 2 bases short, with 5 bases between. From germline, CDR1 is SGHNT and CDR2 YENEEA. This CDR3 spans 13 amino acids. CDR3 DNA sequence: TGTGCCAGCAGCTTAGCCCCGCAAGAGACCCAGTACTTC. Amino acid sequence: CASSLAPQETQYF.

The gene calls are TRBV19 and TRBJ2-4; D may be TRBD1 (6 bases). Trimming took off 1 base at V and 8 bases at J, with 15 bases between the two ends. Per the germline V gene, CDR1 is LNHDA and CDR2 is SQIVND (reference sequence). CDR3 length: 15 residues. This CDR3 is CASSIGAPPGDIQYF. CDR3 DNA: TGTGCCAGTAGTATAGGTGCCCCCCCAGGGGACATTCAGTACTTC. Using reference TRBV19 and TRBJ2-4 for the parts outside the CDR3, the full variable domain is DGGITQSPKYLFRKEGQNVTLSCEQNLNHDAMYWYRQDPGQGLRLIYYSQIVNDFQKGDIAEGYSVSREKKESFPLTVTSAQKNPTAFYLCASSIGAPPGDIQYFGAGTRLSVL.

V gene TRBV21-1 combines with J gene TRBJ2-7; TRBD2 was called by the table and not checked on the DNA. TRBV21-1 is deemed a pseudogene. The CDR3 is made up of 16 amino acids. In DNA, the CDR3 is TGTGCCAGCAGCAAAGCGCATGGGAGTCCCGCCTACGAGCAGTACTTC. It encodes CASSKAHGSPAYEQYF.

The genes are TRBV4-1 and TRBJ2-1; the match to TRBD2 covers 8 bases. Losses at the gene ends were 1 base for V and 2 bases for J; bases not matched to a gene: 4. The CDR3 runs 16 residues. The germline V gene encodes CDR1 MGHRA and CDR2 YSYEKL. The CDR3 reads CASSQAGRAPYNEQFF. The CDR3, as DNA: TGCGCCAGCAGCCAAGCCGGGAGGGCCCCCTACAATGAGCAGTTCTTC.

V gene TRBV25-1 combines with J gene TRBJ1-1; D possibly corresponds to TRBD1 (5 bases). The CDR3 extends over 15 amino acids. Germline lookup yields CDR1 MGHDK and CDR2 SYGVNS. Trimming shortened V by 1 base and J by 5 bases, and 14 bases separated the two germline ends. The CDR3 nucleotides read TGTGCCAGCAGTGAATCCGCAGGGAAAGGGACTGAAGCTTTCTTT. The encoded protein is CASSESAGKGTEAFF.

The chain carries TRBV4-1 and TRBJ1-4, with 10 bases identical to TRBD1. The CDR3 has 21 residues. The ends lost 5 bases at V and 1 base at J; junction bases unmatched: 19. CDR1 is MGHRA, CDR2 YSYEKL, per germline. CDR3: CASSRDRGEKLVGGTNEKLFF. The CDR3 coding sequence is TGCGCCAGCAGCAGGGACAGGGGTGAGAAGCTGGTGGGTGGAACTAATGAAAAACTGTTTTTT.

V usage is TRBV4-3 and J usage is TRBJ2-5, with TRBD2 matching over 8 bases. Germline values: CDR1 LGHNA, CDR2 YSLEER. The CDR3 is made up of 18 amino acids. J gave up 5 bases and V 0 bases, and 14 bases lay outside the gene matches. CDR3 residues: CASSQDRGAGVLGETQYF. CDR3 bases: TGCGCCAGCAGCCAAGATCGTGGAGCGGGAGTTCTAGGGGAGACCCAGTACTTC.

As concerns this clone: The junction departs from germline at one end; a sequencing error may be responsible. Other nucleotide sequences in the sample specify the same CDR3. The chain is built from TRBV5-6 and TRBJ2-2; D is undetermined. The germline CDR1 and CDR2 sequences are SGHDT and YYEEEE. The CDR3 runs 16 residues. The CDR3 nucleotides read TGCGCCAGCAGCTTGAAGTGGAGTCTGTACACCGGGGAGCTGTTTTTT. It encodes CASSLKWSLYTGELFF. The complete variable domain, with remaining parts taken from reference TRBV5-6 and TRBJ2-2, reads DAGVTQSPTHLIKTRGQQVTLRCSPKSGHDTVSWYQQALGQGPQFIFQYYEEEERQRGNFPDRFSGHQFPNYSSELNVNALLLGDSALYLCASSLKWSLYTGELFFGEGSRLTVL.

The V and J genes are TRBV5-4 and TRBJ1-1; the D gene is possibly TRBD1 (5 bases). Trimming cost V 0 bases and J 3 bases, with 15 bases left between them. This CDR3 is built from 16 residues. The germline gives CDR1 SGHNT, CDR2 YYREEE (reference sequence). The CDR3 region is CASSLGGGRKYTEAFF. Here the CDR3 DNA reads TGTGCCAGCAGCTTGGGGGGCGGCAGGAAATACACTGAAGCTTTCTTT.

The DNA for the CDR3 is TGTGCCAGCAGCCACCGAGGCTTTAGGCGGAGGGGAGAATTGAACACTGAAGCTTTCTTT. Translation gives CASSHRGFRRRGELNTEAFF. The V gene is TRBV14, the J gene TRBJ1-1; D perhaps matches TRBD1 (5 bases). V was clipped by 3 bases and J by 0 bases, with 26 bases between them. The CDR3 consists of 20 residues. Germline V lookup: CDR1 SGHDN, CDR2 FVKESK.